This T cell receptor beta chain was profiled in a study of CD8+CD57+ T cells in acquired aplastic anemia. Study as a whole: An average of roughly 3.2 ug of DNA was obtained from sorted CD4+ and CD8+ cells. Study-level points and caveats: No significant patient-versus-control difference appeared in CD8+ Simpson's diversity.

CD8+CD57+ cell expansion, shown by flow cytometry, had occurred in the patients selected for sequencing. In all patients, the disease was severe acquired aplastic anemia. The blood sampling took place in patients who had so far received no therapy. The CDR3 has 13 amino acids. Germline CDR1 is SGHTA and CDR2 is FQGNSA. V was trimmed by 4 bases and J by 3 bases, leaving 7 bases between them. TCR beta VDJ combinations and CDR3 sequences were profiled from genomic DNA. MiXCR, applied by TCRdb to the reads, yields one record per CDR3 protein. Seen here are fewer than 80,000 distinct CDR3 sequences, about 70% observed once, and the top ten hold roughly 80%. In the case of this clonotype: Its specificity is not known.

Sequenced: sorted CD4+, CD8+, or CD8+CD57+ T cells (not recorded which) from PBMCs. The rearrangement joins TRBV7-2 to TRBJ2-1; no firm D call. This receptor was taken from a human donor with aplastic anemia. The CDR3 DNA is TGTGCCAGCAGCTCGGAAATCTACAATGAGCAGTTCTTC. Its translation: CASSSEIYNEQFF.